This TCR beta chain was profiled in a study of blood T cell repertoires in COVID-19. The overall study: Some COVID-19 samples were acute and others convalescent; all came from the United States, Italy and Spain.

Per the study methods: Amplification of reference gene primers was used by the study to estimate nucleated cell counts. The protocol was immunoSEQ multiplex PCR, while the TCRdb copy is restricted to in-frame clones and leaves out a portion. That table is the source of V, J and clone size, and D and trimming were worked out from the DNA. The sample includes some 250,000 clones, approximately 85% seen only once; the top ten take approximately 0.7%. The CDR3 is 13 residues long. V dropped 7 bases and J dropped 5 bases, with 14 bases sitting between them. CDR1 and CDR2 (germline): MNHEY, SVGAGI. The chain uses TRBV6-5 and TRBJ2-5; D may be TRBD1 (5 bases). The sequence derives from a human donor in a cohort sampled during active COVID-19. Input material: peripheral blood. DNA of the CDR3: TGTGCCAGCAAGACATCAGGGCGGGAGACCCAGTACTTC. This sequence encodes CASKTSGRETQYF.